This T cell receptor (beta chain) emerged from a study of T cell repertoires in cytomegalovirus infection. Study information: It was the public TCR beta signatures that indicated both CMV infection and matching HLA type.

Points on this clonotype: Its antigen remains unknown. This sequence may be a read error, since a much larger clone differs from it by one base.

TCRdb reprocessed the reads with MiXCR, giving one entry per CDR3 protein. The top ten clones hold about 10% of a sample with around 350,000 distinct CDR3 sequences, 15% to 20% of them seen once. Germline lookup yields CDR1 SGHVS and CDR2 FNYEAQ. This CDR3 has 14 amino acids. Study results and caveats: Cumulative public TCR beta family frequency identified carriers of CMV plus the relevant HLA. Within the response measured ex vivo, HLA-C-restricted CMV-specific TCR beta clonotypes were dominant.

The sequencing sample was made of PBMCs. V and J are TRBV7-6 and TRBJ1-1; TRBD1 agrees at 7 bases. The sequence came from a human donor in good health (CMV status not recorded). Some clones in this sample may be carry-over from other donors' samples. The DNA for the CDR3 is TGTGCCATCAGCTTTTTAGGGGGCAACACTGAAGCTTTCTTT. Translating it yields CAISFLGGNTEAFF.